One and the same sample provided the 26 T cell receptor beta chains below, sequenced in a study of cytomegalovirus exposure and HLA in healthy donors. The primer mix had 60 Vbeta and 13 Jbeta primers. This table comes from immunoSEQ multiplex PCR, and its TCRdb copy is limited to in-frame clones, with some not included. The table records some 160,000 clones, almost 80% of them present only once. The sample was PBMCs. The receptors come from a woman aged 30 to 39 in good health and CMV-seronegative.

In nucleotides, the CDR3 is TGTGCCAGCAGCTTTGGGAGGGGGAGCACTGAAGCTTTCTTT. This encodes CASSFGRGSTEAFF. The gene calls are TRBV7-8 and TRBJ1-1; weak D call: TRBD1 (6 bases). Looked up from germline, CDR1 is SGHVS and CDR2 is FQNEAQ. The CDR3 totals 14 residues. V was cut by 3 bases and J by 4 bases, with 12 bases left in between. The full variable domain, its missing parts supplied by reference TRBV7-8 and TRBJ1-1, is GAGVSQSPRYKVAKRGQDVALRCDPISGHVSLFWYQQALGQGPEFLTYFQNEAQLDKSGLPSDRFFAERPEGSVSTLKIQRTQQEDSAVYLCASSFGRGSTEAFFGQGTRLTVV.

This clone was seen only once. V gene TRBV28 combines with J gene TRBJ1-4, with 8 bases lining up with TRBD1. The CDR3 extends over 19 amino acids. The trim removed 4 bases at V and 5 bases at J, leaving 18 bases unmatched. Germline CDR1 reads MDHEN; CDR2 reads SYDVKM. CDR3 DNA: TGTGCCAGCAGTTCCGAATTAGGACAGGGTCGAGAACTAAATGAAAAACTGTTTTTT. Translation gives CASSSELGQGRELNEKLFF.

This rearrangement joins TRBV7-3 to TRBJ1-1; 9 positions agree with TRBD1. Germline assignment: CDR1 SGHTA and CDR2 FQGTGA. This CDR3 spans 13 amino acids. Trimming cost V 0 bases and J 10 bases; bases outside gene matches: 3. The CDR3: CASSLTTTGGAFF. CDR3 coding DNA: TGTGCCAGCAGCTTAACGACGACAGGGGGAGCTTTCTTT.

The V call is TRBV5-1, the J call TRBJ2-1, with 9 positions matching TRBD1. The trim removed 6 bases at V and 9 bases at J, leaving 16 bases unmatched. In germline, CDR1 is SGHRS, CDR2 YFSETQ. This CDR3 contains 16 residues. CDR3 nucleotide sequence: TGCGCCAGCATTTATATCCCCGGGACAGGGATTACTGAGCAGTTCTTC. This sequence encodes CASIYIPGTGITEQFF.

This clone has just one count. The gene calls are TRBV5-1 and TRBJ1-4; TRBD1 matches at 9 bases. Looked up from germline, CDR1 is SGHRS and CDR2 is YFSETQ. With V trimmed by 4 bases and J by 3 bases, 4 bases remained unmatched. CDR3 length: 15 amino acids. CDR3 bases: TGCGCCAGCAGCAGGACAGGGGAGGCTAATGAAAAACTGTTTTTT. As protein: CASSRTGEANEKLFF.

V usage is TRBV4-1 and J usage is TRBJ2-7; 11 nucleotides align to TRBD1. The trim removed 4 bases at V and 2 bases at J, leaving 1 base unmatched. Looked up from germline, CDR1 is MGHRA and CDR2 is YSYEKL. The CDR3 sequence is 14 residues long. The CDR3 nucleotides read TGCGCCAGCAGCCGGGACAGGGGGACCTACGAGCAGTACTTC. It encodes CASSRDRGTYEQYF.

This clone has a handful of counts. The chain recombines TRBV19 with TRBJ2-1; 7 nucleotides align to TRBD1. V lost 1 base and J lost 9; bases outside the gene matches: 6. Germline lookup yields CDR1 LNHDA and CDR2 SQIVND (reference sequence). The CDR3 spans 14 residues. The DNA of the CDR3 is TGTGCCAGTAGTATAGTCGGGGCAGGGGGTGAGCAGTTCTTC. It translates to CASSIVGAGGEQFF.

The chain couples TRBV5-5 to TRBJ1-6; TRBD1 is a possible D gene (6 bases). Germline V CDR1 and CDR2: SGHKS, YYEKEE (reference sequence). This CDR3 has 15 amino acids. V dropped 9 bases and J dropped 0 bases, with 13 bases sitting between them. CDR3 residues: CATRQESSYNSPLHF. The DNA for the CDR3 is TGTGCCACTCGACAGGAAAGCTCCTATAATTCACCCCTCCACTTT.

In its sample, this clone was seen a few times. CDR3 nucleotides: TGTGCCAGCAGTGTCAATTCCGGGACAGGGAAAGAGACCCAGTACTTC. This sequence encodes CASSVNSGTGKETQYF. This chain uses TRBV6-4 with TRBJ2-5; 9 bases map to TRBD1. The CDR3 is made up of 16 amino acids. CDR1 MRHNA and CDR2 SNTAGT come from the germline V gene. The junction had 9 bases not matched to a gene; V was cut back by 4 bases and J by 3 bases.

The rearrangement uses TRBV5-1 and TRBJ1-2; the match to TRBD1 covers 8 bases. CDR3 size: 16 residues. Germline CDR1 SGHRS, CDR2 YFSETQ. V lost 0 bases and J lost 4; bases outside the gene matches: 8. Here the CDR3 reads CASSLGTGPVSYGYTF. The CDR3 DNA is TGCGCCAGCAGCTTGGGGACAGGGCCCGTGTCCTATGGCTACACCTTC.

The chain joins TRBV10-3 to TRBJ2-6; possibly TRBD1 for D (5 bases). CDR1 and CDR2 from the germline V gene are ENHRY and SYGVKD. The CDR3 has 17 residues. The germline V and J ends were trimmed by 6 bases and 1 base, with 16 bases remaining between them. CDR3: CAIRDRTPPSGANVLTF. The DNA of the CDR3 is TGTGCCATCAGAGACAGAACCCCCCCGTCTGGGGCCAACGTCCTGACTTTC.

The count of this clone is one. The chain links TRBV7-2 to TRBJ1-1; D is uncertain. This CDR3 has 15 amino acids. The V gene lost 5 bases and the J gene lost 4 bases, with 17 bases spanning the gap. Germline V lookup: CDR1 SGHTA, CDR2 FQGNSA. The CDR3 is CASSKMVKTGTEAFF. The DNA of the CDR3 is TGTGCCAGCAGCAAGATGGTAAAGACGGGCACTGAAGCTTTCTTT.

The chain recombines TRBV27 with TRBJ2-7; tentative D call: TRBD2 (6 bases). Trimming removed 2 bases at V and 0 bases at J, with 11 bases between. The CDR3 covers 15 residues. From germline, CDR1 is MNHEY and CDR2 SMNVEV (reference sequence). The CDR3 DNA is TGTGCCAGCAGTTTAGGCGGGGTAAGCTCCTACGAGCAGTACTTC. Protein sequence: CASSLGGVSSYEQYF.

The chain combines TRBV5-4 with TRBJ1-1; tentatively, D is TRBD1 (5 bases). V was shortened by 4 bases and J by 1 base, with 11 bases between the two germline ends. The germline gives CDR1 SGHNT, CDR2 YYREEE (reference sequence). This CDR3 has 14 amino acids. The CDR3: CASSLGGANTEAFF. In DNA form, the CDR3 reads TGTGCCAGCAGCCTAGGAGGGGCGAACACTGAAGCTTTCTTT.

The chain combines TRBV6-1 with TRBJ1-2, with 8 positions matching TRBD1. CDR1 MNHNS and CDR2 SASEGT come from the germline V gene. CDR3 size: 15 residues. V dropped 7 bases and J dropped 0; count of bases not matched to a gene: 7. The CDR3 is CASTPGDRPNYGYTF. CDR3 in DNA: TGTGCCAGCACTCCAGGGGACAGGCCTAACTATGGCTACACCTTC.

This chain connects TRBV7-6 to TRBJ2-1, with 7 positions matching TRBD2. This CDR3 contains 18 residues. Germline V gives CDR1 SGHVS, CDR2 FNYEAQ. The J segment lost 0 bases and the V segment lost 4 bases, leaving 12 bases of the junction unmatched. This CDR3 is CASSSGGGVSGSYNEQFF. CDR3 nucleotides: TGTGCCAGCAGCTCGGGCGGGGGAGTCTCGGGCTCCTACAATGAGCAGTTCTTC.

The chain uses TRBV27 and TRBJ2-1, with D maybe TRBD1 (5 bases). Trimming removed 3 bases from V and 4 bases from J, with 7 bases in between. Per the germline V gene, CDR1 is MNHEY and CDR2 is SMNVEV (reference sequence). The CDR3 runs to 13 residues. CDR3 residues: CASSFPGYNEQFF. CDR3 bases: TGTGCCAGCAGTTTCCCAGGGTACAATGAGCAGTTCTTC.

This sequence joins TRBV29-1 and TRBJ2-7; weak D call: TRBD1 (5 bases). The CDR3 runs 16 residues. The V gene's germline CDR1 is SQVTM and CDR2 ANQGSEA. The V end lost 1 base, the J end lost 3 bases, and 19 bases lay between the germline ends. In nucleotides, the CDR3 is TGCAGCGTTGAAGGACAGACACGAAGGGGATACTACGAGCAGTACTTC. Translating it yields CSVEGQTRRGYYEQYF.

The rearrangement links TRBV4-3 to TRBJ2-1, with 8 bases matching TRBD2. The junction had 10 bases not matched to a gene; V was cut back by 0 bases and J by 6 bases. This CDR3 contains 17 residues. Germline V gives CDR1 LGHNA, CDR2 YSLEER. The CDR3 DNA sequence: TGCGCCAGCAGCCAAGATGGGGGGCGGGGGGAACTCAATGAGCAGTTCTTC. Protein sequence: CASSQDGGRGELNEQFF.

V gene TRBV19 combines with J gene TRBJ1-3; TRBD1 agrees at 7 bases. CDR3 length: 13 amino acids. Germline CDR1 LNHDA, CDR2 SQIVND (reference sequence). V lost 10 bases to trimming and J lost 4 bases; unmatched junction nucleotides: 7. The CDR3 nucleotides read TGTGCCACCACAACGGGACAGGGAAACACCATATATTTT. Its protein product is CATTTGQGNTIYF.

The chain carries TRBV4-3 and TRBJ2-7; 10 nucleotides line up with TRBD2. Germline CDR1 LGHNA, CDR2 YSLEER. The CDR3 sequence is 16 residues long. The J segment lost 1 base and the V segment lost 3 bases, leaving 6 bases of the junction unmatched. In DNA form, the CDR3 reads TGCGCCAGCAGCCATTCCCCTAGCGGGGGTTCCTACGAGCAGTACTTC. Encoded protein: CASSHSPSGGSYEQYF.

The V gene is TRBV15, the J gene TRBJ1-2, with TRBD1 matching over 12 bases. The ends lost 7 bases at V and 3 bases at J; junction bases unmatched: 6. The CDR3 extends over 15 amino acids. CDR1 is LNHNV, CDR2 YYDKDF, per germline (reference sequence). CDR3 protein: CATTGTGGAYYGYTF. The CDR3 region has the DNA TGTGCCACCACCGGGACAGGGGGCGCATACTATGGCTACACCTTC.

This clone was seen repeatedly, ten times or more. The rearrangement uses TRBV2 and TRBJ1-5; TRBD1 matches at 9 bases. Germline V gene data show CDR1 as SNHLY and CDR2 as FYNNEI. There are 14 residues in the CDR3. V trimming: 5 bases; J trimming: 5 bases; junction bases outside the gene matches: 4. This chain's CDR3 is CASSSGQGYQPQHF. CDR3 nucleotide sequence: TGTGCCAGCAGTTCAGGACAGGGGTATCAGCCCCAGCATTTT.

V gene TRBV7-2 combines with J gene TRBJ1-5; D is possibly TRBD1 (5 bases). The CDR3 runs to 16 residues. CDR1 is SGHTA and CDR2 is FQGNSA in the germline V gene. V was clipped by 5 bases and J by 0 bases, with 14 bases between them. CDR3 DNA sequence: TGTGCCAGCAGCGCCCGTGGGGCCTATAGCAATCAGCCCCAGCATTTT. Translated: CASSARGAYSNQPQHF.

The chain links TRBV5-8 to TRBJ1-2; a possible D gene is TRBD1 (5 bases). The CDR3 has 17 amino acids. Germline lookup yields CDR1 SGHTS and CDR2 YDEGEE. V lost 0 bases and J 4 bases, leaving 19 bases between the germline ends. DNA for the CDR3: TGTGCCAGCAGCTTGGAGCAGGGAAAGTTCTCAACCTATGGCTACACCTTC. Its protein is CASSLEQGKFSTYGYTF.

This chain uses TRBV7-8 with TRBJ2-2, with 11 bases aligning to TRBD2. J lost 3 bases, V lost 2 bases, and 11 bases had no gene match. The CDR3 has 19 amino acids. Per germline, CDR1 SGHVS and CDR2 FQNEAQ. The CDR3 spells CASSLRSASGGPYTGELFF. In DNA, the CDR3 is TGTGCCAGCAGCTTACGATCGGCTAGCGGGGGGCCCTACACCGGGGAGCTGTTTTTT.